This T cell receptor beta chain was documented in a study of T cell repertoires in cytomegalovirus infection. Across the study: Matching HLA type and CMV infection were both indicated by public TCR beta signatures.

This clonotype came up a few times. TCRdb independently ran MiXCR on the reads; one entry per CDR3 protein. Of approximately 700,000 distinct CDR3 sequences listed, 35% to 45% are singletons. The CDR3 runs 15 residues. Losses at the gene ends were 2 bases for V and 0 bases for J; bases not matched to a gene: 2. CDR1 is SGHTA and CDR2 is FQGNSA in the germline V gene. Sample: PBMCs. The origin of this receptor is a human donor in good health (CMV status not recorded). Some clones in this sample may be carry-over from other donors' samples. The chain uses TRBV7-2 and TRBJ2-7, with TRBD2 identical over 9 bases. The CDR3, as DNA: TGTGCCAGCAGCTTAAATAGCGGGAGCTCCTACGAGCAGTACTTC. As protein: CASSLNSGSSYEQYF. Supplemented by reference TRBV7-2 and TRBJ2-7, the full variable domain reads GAGVSQSPSNKVTEKGKDVELRCDPISGHTALYWYRQSLGQGLEFLIYFQGNSAPDKSGLPSDRFSAERTGGSVSTLTIQRTQQEDSAVYLCASSLNSGSSYEQYFGPGTRLTVT.